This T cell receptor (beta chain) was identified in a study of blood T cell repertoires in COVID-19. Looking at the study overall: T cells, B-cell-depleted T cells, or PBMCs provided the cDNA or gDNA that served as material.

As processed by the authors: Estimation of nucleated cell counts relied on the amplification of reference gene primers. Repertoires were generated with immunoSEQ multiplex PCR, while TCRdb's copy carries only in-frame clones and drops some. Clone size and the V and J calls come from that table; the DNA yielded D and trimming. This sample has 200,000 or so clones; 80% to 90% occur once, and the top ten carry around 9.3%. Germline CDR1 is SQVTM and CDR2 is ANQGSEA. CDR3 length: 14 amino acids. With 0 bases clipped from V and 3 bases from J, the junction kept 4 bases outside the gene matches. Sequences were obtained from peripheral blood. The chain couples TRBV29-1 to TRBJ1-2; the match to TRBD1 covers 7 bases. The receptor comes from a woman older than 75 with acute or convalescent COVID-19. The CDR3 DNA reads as TGCAGCGTTGAAGAGAATACAGGGGACTATGGCTACACCTTC. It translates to CSVEENTGDYGYTF.